This entry concerns a single T cell receptor (beta chain). These data come from a study of blood T cell repertoires in COVID-19. Original processing methods: Reference gene primer amplification gave nucleated cell count estimates. Assay used: immunoSEQ multiplex PCR; TCRdb lists only in-frame clones, some missing. V and J calls and clone size come straight from that table; D and trimming were deduced from the DNA. The sample lists some 190,000 clones, roughly 77% occurring once. V dropped 5 bases and J dropped 2; count of bases not matched to a gene: 7. From germline, CDR1 is MNHEY and CDR2 SVGEGT. This CDR3 has 15 residues. The cohort comprised adults aged about 18 to 100 years residing in around 25 US areas. Cohorts were determined from participant-reported clinical history.

The chain links TRBV6-2 or TRBV6-3 to TRBJ2-7, with TRBD1 identical over 9 bases. The specimen was PBMCs or T cells enriched from blood (not recorded which). The origin of this receptor is a woman aged 50 to 60 with acute COVID-19. The CDR3 loop is CASSPSRQGAYEQYV. In DNA form, the CDR3 reads TGTGCCAGCAGTCCCTCCCGACAGGGGGCCTACGAGCAGTACGTC.